The 10 T cell receptor beta chains listed next were all sequenced from one sample in a study of vaccination and CD4 T cells after COVID-19. Treatment defined: roughly 11-day PBMC culture with coronavirus spike peptide pools or control peptides (ViraFEST assay). Researchers used the Oncomine TCR Beta short-read assay to sequence DNA from cultured CD4+ T cells. TCRdb re-derived calls from the PCR reads in MiXCR, one entry per CDR3 protein. The repertoire holds about 15,000 distinct CDR3 sequences, with roughly 28% as singletons. No antigen has been identified for these receptors. The material sequenced was cultured CD4+ T cells from blood. The receptors were sampled from a human donor with COVID-19.

This clonotype appeared a few times. This chain connects TRBV14 to TRBJ1-6, with 9 bases matching TRBD1. The trim removed 2 bases at V and 4 bases at J, leaving 3 bases unmatched. CDR1 and CDR2 (germline): SGHDN, FVKESK. The CDR3 is 16 residues long. The CDR3, as DNA: TGTGCCAGCAGCCAACCGGGACAGGGTTATAATTCACCCCTCCACTTT. Amino acids: CASSQPGQGYNSPLHF.

In this sample, this clonotype is medium-sized (0.01 to 0.1%). The rearrangement joins TRBV27 to TRBJ1-2; D is unclear. CDR1 and CDR2 from the germline V gene are MNHEY and SMNVEV (reference sequence). The CDR3 runs 15 residues. The V and J ends lost 6 bases and 3 bases respectively, with 17 bases between them. CDR3 DNA sequence: TGTGCCAGCAGACAAAACGTCGGTTCGCACTATGGCTACACCTTC. Its translation: CASRQNVGSHYGYTF.

The V gene is TRBV6-2 or TRBV6-3, the J gene TRBJ2-2; 7 bases align to TRBD2. CDR3 length equals 15 residues. The germline CDR1 and CDR2 sequences are MNHEY and SVGEGT. The V and J ends lost 2 bases and 8 bases, in that order; junction bases with no gene match: 8. CDR3 DNA: TGTGCCAGCAGTTACCGTACGGGGGGATCGGGGGAGCTGTTTTTT. It is translated as CASSYRTGGSGELFF.

In the case of this clonotype: This sequence may be a read error, since a much larger clone differs from it by one base. This chain uses TRBV6-5 with TRBJ1-5; unclear D gene. This CDR3 comprises 13 residues. From germline, CDR1 is MNHEY and CDR2 SVGAGI. The CDR3, as DNA: TGTGCCAGCGGTTACTCGTTGGGAGGGCCCCAGCATTTT. Translating gives CASGYSLGGPQHF.

The rearrangement uses TRBV28 and TRBJ2-1, with 10 bases lining up with TRBD2. Germline CDR1 and CDR2: MDHEN and SYDVKM. The V and J ends lost 5 bases and 10 bases, in that order; junction bases with no gene match: 5. This CDR3 comprises 13 residues. Here the CDR3 DNA reads TGTGCCAGCAGTCCAACACTAGCGGGGGAGCAGTTCTTC. Translated, it gives CASSPTLAGEQFF.

In this sample, this clonotype turned up a few times. V usage is TRBV15 and J usage is TRBJ1-1, with D possibly being TRBD1 (5 bases). CDR1 is LNHNV and CDR2 is YYDKDF in the germline V gene (reference sequence). Trimming pared 6 bases from V and 1 base from J, leaving 21 bases between. There are 17 residues in the CDR3. The CDR3 sequence: CATRNLGAIGGNTEAFF. The CDR3 nucleotides read TGTGCCACCAGGAACCTTGGGGCCATTGGAGGGAACACTGAAGCTTTCTTT.

CDR3 DNA: TGCAGTGGAGGGGTCCTAGGAGAGACCCAGTACTTC. Encoded protein: CSGGVLGETQYF. V gene TRBV20-1 combines with J gene TRBJ2-5; D may be TRBD1 or TRBD2 (5 bases each). CDR1 and CDR2 (germline): DFQATT, SNEGSKA (reference sequence). This CDR3 spans 12 amino acids. V lost 7 bases, J lost 4 bases, and 13 bases lay in between.

This chain connects TRBV5-1 to TRBJ2-7, with TRBD2 identical over 10 bases. V was pared by 4 bases and J by 4 bases, with 5 bases of the junction left unmatched. The germline V gene encodes CDR1 SGHRS and CDR2 YFSETQ. CDR3 length: 14 amino acids. The CDR3 nucleotides read TGCGCCAGCAGCCAAACTAGCGGGGTGTACGAGCAGTACTTC. Translation: CASSQTSGVYEQYF.

The chain uses TRBV4-1 and TRBJ1-4, with 7 bases that match TRBD1. V trimming: 1 base; J trimming: 7 bases; junction bases outside the gene matches: 9. The CDR3 sequence is 16 residues long. The germline V gene has CDR1 MGHRA and CDR2 YSYEKL. The CDR3 here is CASSQALTGAFEKLFF. CDR3 bases: TGCGCCAGCAGCCAAGCCCTTACAGGGGCGTTTGAAAAACTGTTTTTT.

This clonotype was observed a handful of times. The CDR3: CASIHRGGTEAFF. In DNA, the CDR3 is TGTGCCAGCATACACAGGGGTGGCACTGAAGCTTTCTTT. The V and J genes are TRBV2 and TRBJ1-1; the match to TRBD1 covers 7 bases. Germline CDR1 SNHLY, CDR2 FYNNEI. There are 13 residues in the CDR3. The trim removed 7 bases at V and 4 bases at J, leaving 6 bases unmatched.